The entry below describes one TCR beta chain. Its antigen remains unknown. These data come from a study of monozygotic twins with inflammatory bowel disease. Whole-study findings and limits: Possibly because of limited power, concordant and discordant twins showed no difference in repertoire similarity.

Total RNA was isolated from whole blood without T cell sorting. The UMIs contained a 6-nucleotide sample barcode. They were added by template switching during cDNA synthesis. Nested PCRs (about 17 and 10 cycles, two total) were applied to TCRalpha and TCRbeta cDNA. Each CDR3 protein gets one entry in TCRdb, which reprocessed the 5' RACE reads and gives no DNA. This table lists fewer than 350,000 distinct CDR3 sequences. This clonotype originated in a human donor with ulcerative colitis or Crohn's disease, or a healthy co-twin of an affected twin (not recorded which). Sample: blood.

The CDR3 spells CSVEDFAGVDEQFF. The rearrangement uses TRBV29-1 and TRBJ2-1; TCRdb's D call, TRBD2, is unchecked because there is no DNA. Per germline, CDR1 SQVTM and CDR2 ANQGSEA. There are 14 residues in the CDR3.